This TCR beta chain was retrieved from a study of T cell responses to AZD1222 COVID-19 vaccine. Points from the study as a whole: Receipt of two AZD1222 doses was followed by a rise in Spike-specific TCR breadth and depth. Baseline testing showed seropositivity in only a handful of AZD1222 recipients.

V shed 4 bases and J shed 3 bases, with 18 bases lying between them. CDR3 length equals 16 residues. Germline CDR1 and CDR2: SEHNR and FQNEAQ (reference sequence). Assay used: immunoSEQ multiplex PCR; TCRdb lists only in-frame clones, some missing. In the table there are some 190,000 clones, roughly 92% of which are singletons. Details on this clone: Its antigen is unidentified.

The sample was peripheral blood, taken on day 0 of AZD1222 vaccination. The clonotype originates from an adult in good health. The chain uses TRBV7-9 and TRBJ1-2; maybe TRBD1 (5 bases). The CDR3 loop is CASSSFGGGMYYGYTF. CDR3 DNA sequence: TGTGCCAGCAGCTCTTTCGGCGGGGGGATGTACTATGGCTACACCTTC.